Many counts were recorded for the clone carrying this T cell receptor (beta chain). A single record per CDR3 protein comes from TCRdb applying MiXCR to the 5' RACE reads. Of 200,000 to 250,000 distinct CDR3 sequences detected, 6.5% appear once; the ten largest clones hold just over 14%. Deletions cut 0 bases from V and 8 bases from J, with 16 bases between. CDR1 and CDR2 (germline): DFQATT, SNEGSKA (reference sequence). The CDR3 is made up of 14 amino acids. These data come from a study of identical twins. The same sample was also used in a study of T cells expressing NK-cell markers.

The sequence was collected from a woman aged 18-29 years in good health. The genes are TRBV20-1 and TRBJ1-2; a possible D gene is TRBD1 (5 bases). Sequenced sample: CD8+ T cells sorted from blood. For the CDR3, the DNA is TGCAGTGCTAGAGATCGGGGCAGGATTGACGGCTACACCTTC. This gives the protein CSARDRGRIDGYTF.